Below are 26 T cell receptor beta chains sequenced from a single sample in a study of OX40 agonist ivuxolimab in advanced cancers. Sequencing was performed with immunoSEQ multiplex PCR; in TCRdb, only in-frame clones are kept and a portion is missing. Among about 50,000 clones listed, around 90% were seen once. The specimen comprised CD4+ or CD8+ T cells sorted from blood, sampled in a trial of the OX40 agonist ivuxolimab. These receptors all come from an adult with an advanced solid tumor such as melanoma, head and neck, liver or kidney cancer.

The CDR3 spells CASSYAANYGYTF. In nucleotides, the CDR3 is TGTGCCAGCAGTTACGCAGCGAACTATGGCTACACCTTC. The V gene is TRBV28, the J gene TRBJ1-2; D is ambiguous. CDR1 is MDHEN, CDR2 SYDVKM, per germline. V was trimmed by 4 bases and J by 2 bases, leaving 8 bases between them. The CDR3 consists of 13 residues.

This clone turned up a few times. This chain connects TRBV9 to TRBJ1-4; D perhaps matches TRBD1 (5 bases). Deletions cut 4 bases from V and 4 bases from J, with 11 bases between. Per the germline V gene, CDR1 is SGDLS and CDR2 is YYNGEE. The CDR3 is made up of 14 amino acids. The CDR3 region is CASSTTGGNEKLFF. CDR3 bases: TGTGCCAGCAGCACAACAGGAGGTAATGAAAAACTGTTTTTT.

The chain links TRBV27 to TRBJ2-2; D not certain. Germline lookup yields CDR1 MNHEY and CDR2 SMNVEV (reference sequence). V was shortened by 4 bases and J by 0 bases, with 0 bases between the two germline ends. The CDR3 length is 12 residues. The CDR3 loop is CASSSNTGELFF. The CDR3 bases are TGTGCCAGCAGTTCGAACACCGGGGAGCTGTTTTTT.

The CDR3 here is CASSLSSRDSVYGYTF. The CDR3 region has the DNA TGTGCCAGCAGTTTATCGTCCCGGGACAGCGTCTATGGCTACACCTTC. The chain is built from TRBV27 and TRBJ1-2, with 7 bases aligning to TRBD1. Per the germline V gene, CDR1 is MNHEY and CDR2 is SMNVEV (reference sequence). This CDR3 has 16 amino acids. With V trimmed by 0 bases and J by 4 bases, 8 bases remained unmatched.

The chain has TRBV28 and TRBJ1-4, with D maybe TRBD1 (6 bases). The germline V gene has CDR1 MDHEN and CDR2 SYDVKM. The CDR3 sequence is 17 residues long. Between the trimmed V and J ends, which lost 5 bases and 5 bases, there was a span of 21 bases. DNA for the CDR3: TGTGCCAGCAGTACCTTACCCCCAGACAGGCTGAATGAAAAACTGTTTTTT. Encoded protein: CASSTLPPDRLNEKLFF.

The rearrangement links TRBV28 to TRBJ1-5; possible D gene TRBD1, 6 bases. V shed 5 bases and J shed 1 base, with 15 bases lying between them. The germline CDR1 and CDR2 sequences are MDHEN and SYDVKM. This CDR3 is built from 16 residues. The CDR3 loop reads CASSIYRVNSNQPQHF. In DNA, the CDR3 is TGTGCCAGCAGTATCTACAGGGTGAACAGCAATCAGCCCCAGCATTTT.

This clone has just one count. The chain is built from TRBV9 and TRBJ2-3; 9 bases are shared with TRBD2. Losses at the gene ends were 3 bases for V and 5 bases for J; bases not matched to a gene: 10. The CDR3 is 16 residues long. Germline CDR1 SGDLS, CDR2 YYNGEE. The CDR3 DNA sequence: TGTGCCAGCAGCGATATAGCGGGAGAAGGGATAGATACGCAGTATTTT. It is translated as CASSDIAGEGIDTQYF.

J is TRBJ1-2 and V is TRBV9, with D uncertain. The CDR3 has 14 amino acids. V lost 4 bases and J 1 base, leaving 11 bases between the germline ends. CDR1 is SGDLS and CDR2 is YYNGEE in the germline V gene. The chain's CDR3 is CASSPSPVNYGYTF. The CDR3 DNA sequence: TGTGCCAGCAGCCCCTCTCCCGTTAACTATGGCTACACCTTC. Drawing the rest from reference TRBV9 and TRBJ1-2, the complete variable domain is DSGVTQTPKHLITATGQRVTLRCSPRSGDLSVYWYQQSLDQGLQFLIQYYNGEERAKGNILERFSAQQFPDLHSELNLSSLELGDSALYFCASSPSPVNYGYTFGSGTRLTVV.

V is TRBV9 and J is TRBJ2-7, with TRBD2 matching 9 bases. Germline V gene data show CDR1 as SGDLS and CDR2 as YYNGEE. CDR3 size: 15 residues. J gave up 2 bases and V 0 bases, and 3 bases lay outside the gene matches. DNA of the CDR3: TGTGCCAGCAGCGTAGCGACTAGCGGAACCTACGAGCAGTACTTC. The encoded protein is CASSVATSGTYEQYF.

The chain combines TRBV7-2 with TRBJ2-7; D is tentatively TRBD1 or TRBD2 (5 bases each). The CDR3 runs 15 residues. CDR1 and CDR2 from the germline V gene are SGHTA and FQGNSA. V lost 5 bases and J lost 2, with 16 bases in between. The DNA for the CDR3 is TGTGCCAGCAGCCTCACTGGGGGTGGTGCCTACGAGCAGTACTTC. It specifies CASSLTGGGAYEQYF.

The chain couples TRBV5-6 to TRBJ2-7, with D unclear. Trimming cost V 0 bases and J 3 bases, with 4 bases left between them. Germline lookup yields CDR1 SGHDT and CDR2 YYEEEE. The length of the CDR3 is 12 residues. The CDR3 here is CASSLGYYEQYF. In DNA, the CDR3 is TGTGCCAGCAGCTTGGGGTACTACGAGCAGTACTTC.

This rearrangement joins TRBV28 to TRBJ1-4; no definite D call. The CDR3 has 12 amino acids. CDR1 and CDR2 (germline): MDHEN, SYDVKM. V was trimmed by 6 bases and J by 9 bases, leaving 11 bases between them. DNA for the CDR3: TGTGCCAGCAGCCCCTTGGATCAAAAACTGTTTTTT. This translates into CASSPLDQKLFF. Together with reference TRBV28 and TRBJ1-4, the CDR3 gives the full variable domain: DVKVTQSSRYLVKRTGEKVFLECVQDMDHENMFWYRQDPGLGLRLIYFSYDVKMKEKGDIPEGYSVSREKKERFSLILESASTNQTSMYLCASSPLDQKLFFGSGTQLSVL.

This clone was seen once. The genes are TRBV30 and TRBJ2-7, with a tentative D call TRBD1 (5 bases). This CDR3 is built from 11 residues. Trimming pared 5 bases from V and 3 bases from J, leaving 8 bases between. CDR1 is GTSNPN, CDR2 SVGIG, per germline (reference sequence). CDR3 amino acids: CAWRQSYEQYF. The CDR3 nucleotides read TGTGCCTGGCGACAGAGCTACGAGCAGTACTTC.

The gene calls are TRBV7-9 and TRBJ2-7; 9 positions agree with TRBD1. Germline CDR1 is SEHNR and CDR2 is FQNEAQ (reference sequence). The CDR3 has 15 residues. Trimming took 2 bases from V and 4 from J; bases not matched to a gene: 6. CDR3 region: CASSLFSQGAYEQYF. DNA for the CDR3: TGTGCCAGCAGCTTATTTTCACAGGGGGCTTACGAGCAGTACTTC.

This chain links TRBV30 with TRBJ2-7; 10 positions match TRBD1. V shed 1 base and J 7 bases; nucleotides not matched to a gene: 7. The germline V gene has CDR1 GTSNPN and CDR2 SVGIG (reference sequence). CDR3 length equals 14 residues. For the CDR3, the DNA is TGTGCCTGGAGTGACCGGGACAGGGGATGGGAGCAGTACTTC. It yields the protein CAWSDRDRGWEQYF.

The chain couples TRBV28 to TRBJ1-1; D gene uncertain. The length of the CDR3 is 12 residues. Trimming stripped 4 bases from V and 1 base from J, with 4 bases between. Germline V lookup: CDR1 MDHEN, CDR2 SYDVKM. In DNA form, the CDR3 reads TGTGCCAGCAGTTGGGGGAACACTGAAGCTTTCTTT. This gives the protein CASSWGNTEAFF.

The V call is TRBV27, the J call TRBJ2-7; D gene uncertain. The V end lost 5 bases, the J end lost 7 bases, and 21 bases lay between the germline ends. The CDR3 sequence is 15 residues long. Germline CDR1 MNHEY, CDR2 SMNVEV (reference sequence). CDR3 loop: CASSPSLSSLEEQYF. The CDR3 DNA sequence: TGTGCCAGCAGTCCATCCCTATCTAGTCTAGAGGAGCAGTACTTC.

V gene TRBV27 combines with J gene TRBJ2-5, with 10 nucleotides matching TRBD2. The J segment lost 4 bases and the V segment lost 2 bases, leaving 4 bases of the junction unmatched. Germline V gives CDR1 MNHEY, CDR2 SMNVEV (reference sequence). The CDR3 runs to 15 residues. The CDR3 sequence is CASSLLAGARETQYF. CDR3 coding DNA: TGTGCCAGCAGTTTACTAGCGGGAGCGAGAGAGACCCAGTACTTC.

The genes are TRBV30 and TRBJ1-1; the match to TRBD1 covers 8 bases. The CDR3 spans 11 residues. CDR1 is GTSNPN, CDR2 SVGIG, per germline (reference sequence). Trimming removed 5 bases from V and 6 bases from J; junction bases left unmatched: 2. The CDR3 region is CAWAGGSEAFF. DNA for the CDR3: TGTGCCTGGGCAGGGGGCTCTGAAGCTTTCTTT.

This clone was counted once. This sequence joins TRBV6-6 and TRBJ2-7, with D unclear. Trimming shortened V by 8 bases and J by 6 bases, and 17 bases separated the two germline ends. Looked up from germline, CDR1 is MNHNY and CDR2 is SVGAGI (reference sequence). This CDR3 is 13 amino acids long. The CDR3 sequence: CASSILGYGEQYF. The CDR3 coding sequence is TGTGCCAGCTCTATCCTAGGCTACGGCGAGCAGTACTTC.

This clone has more than one count but fewer than ten. The CDR3: CASSFAGEGETQYF. CDR3 DNA: TGCGCCAGCAGCTTTGCAGGGGAAGGAGAGACCCAGTACTTC. The chain uses TRBV5-1 and TRBJ2-5; weak D call: TRBD1 (6 bases). CDR1 and CDR2 (germline): SGHRS, YFSETQ. The germline V and J ends were trimmed by 2 bases and 4 bases, with 12 bases remaining between them. The CDR3 is 14 residues long.

J is TRBJ2-5 and V is TRBV6-1; no definite D call. The CDR3 length is 10 residues. V lost 3 bases, J lost 10 bases, and 6 bases lay in between. From germline, CDR1 is MNHNS and CDR2 SASEGT. The CDR3 protein is CASSDWDQYF. The DNA for the CDR3 is TGTGCCAGCAGTGATTGGGACCAGTACTTC.

The rearrangement links TRBV5-4 to TRBJ2-2, with 9 bases aligning to TRBD2. V lost 5 bases to trimming and J lost 7 bases; unmatched junction nucleotides: 18. CDR3 length: 18 residues. The germline CDR1 and CDR2 sequences are SGHNT and YYREEE (reference sequence). This CDR3 reads CASSPLPSGTSSDGELFF. In DNA, the CDR3 is TGTGCCAGCAGTCCATTACCATCCGGGACTAGCTCGGACGGGGAGCTGTTTTTT.

A word on this clone: A much larger clone differs from this one at a single base, so this may be a read error. Other DNA sequences in this specimen translate into the identical CDR3. This sequence joins TRBV11-3 and TRBJ2-1; 10 bases align to TRBD2. The CDR3 length is 16 residues. Trimming removed 4 bases from V and 0 bases from J; junction bases left unmatched: 3. The germline V gene has CDR1 SGHNT and CDR2 YENEEA. The CDR3 nucleotides read TGTGCCAGCAGCTCGCGGACTAGCGGCTCCTACAATGAGCAGTTCTTC. It codes for CASSSRTSGSYNEQFF. Together with reference TRBV11-3 and TRBJ2-1, the CDR3 gives the full variable domain: EAGVVQSPRYKIIEKKQPVAFWCNPISGHNTLYWYLQNLGQGPELLIRYENEEAVDDSQLPKDRFSAERLKGVDSTLKIQPAELGDSAVYLCASSSRTSGSYNEQFFGPGTRLTVL.

The rearrangement links TRBV27 to TRBJ1-1; TRBD1 matches at 7 bases. V gave up 8 bases and J gave up 0 bases; unmatched junction bases: 3. Germline V lookup: CDR1 MNHEY, CDR2 SMNVEV (reference sequence). The CDR3 length is 13 residues. The CDR3 nucleotides are TGTGCCAGCTGGGACAGCATGAACACTGAAGCTTTCTTT. It codes for CASWDSMNTEAFF.

This chain joins TRBV27 and TRBJ2-5; D tentatively fits TRBD1 or TRBD2 (6 bases each). Germline V gene sequence: CDR1 MNHEY, CDR2 SMNVEV (reference sequence). This CDR3 has 15 residues. V was pared by 1 base and J by 5 bases, with 14 bases between. This chain's CDR3 is CASSLFSGAGETQYF. For the CDR3, the DNA is TGTGCCAGCAGTTTATTCTCGGGGGCTGGGGAGACCCAGTACTTC.